A selection of T cell receptor beta chains follows, all from one sample in a study of regulatory T cells in long-lasting Graves disease. TCRdb ran MiXCR on the multiplex PCR reads and lists one entry per CDR3 protein. Of roughly 520,000 distinct CDR3 sequences listed, around 13% are singletons. These same records also appear under a second study, on T cells in Graves' hyperthyroidism and ophthalmopathy.

Sequencing was performed on peripheral blood mononuclear cells (PBMCs), taken at new diagnosis, from a patient treated with antithyroid drugs. The receptors were sampled from a woman aged 30 to 39 with Graves disease. Both conserved end residues are part of each CDR3. A D gene is named only where the DNA matches it firmly. Clone size appears in some rows only: once, few, many, or a class for an expanded clone.

d_call	clone_size	v_call	j_call	cdr3_aa	cdr3_nt
NA	many	TRBV2	TRBJ1-2	CAIAVEGYYGYTF	TGTGCCATCGCCGTAGAGGGTTATTATGGCTACACCTTC
NA	many	TRBV30	TRBJ1-1	CAWEPVGTEAFF	TGTGCCTGGGAGCCGGTGGGAACTGAAGCTTTCTTT
TRBD1	many	TRBV6-1	TRBJ1-1	CASSPEGQGAVGTEAFF	TGTGCCAGCAGCCCGGAGGGACAGGGGGCGGTCGGAACTGAAGCTTTCTTT
TRBD1	few	TRBV28	TRBJ2-3	CASSPAGTGGTDTQYF	TGTGCCAGCAGTCCAGCGGGGACAGGGGGCACAGATACGCAGTATTTT
NA	many	TRBV24-1	TRBJ1-5	CATSDFGNQPQHF	TGTGCCACCAGTGATTTCGGCAATCAGCCCCAGCATTTT
NA	NA	TRBV5-1	TRBJ2-5	CASSLNTLPSAQETQYF	TGCGCCAGCAGCTTAAACACCCTCCCTAGCGCCCAAGAGACCCAGTACTTC
TRBD1	few	TRBV5-5	TRBJ1-2	CASSPTGDGYGYTF	TGTGCCAGCAGCCCCACAGGGGACGGCTATGGCTACACCTTC
NA	many	TRBV7-9	TRBJ2-7	CASSGTLAYEQYF	TGTGCCAGCTCCGGGACATTAGCCTACGAGCAGTACTTC
TRBD2	few	TRBV20-1	TRBJ2-7	CSARDRAGVAYEQYF	TGCAGTGCTAGAGATCGGGCGGGAGTTGCCTACGAGCAGTACTTC
TRBD2	NA	TRBV28	TRBJ2-1	CASGGASGIEQFF	TGTGCCAGTGGGGGGGCTAGCGGGATTGAGCAGTTCTTC
NA	many	TRBV2	TRBJ2-2	CASSPKDRNPAGELFF	TGTGCCAGCAGCCCCAAGGACCGAAACCCCGCCGGGGAGCTGTTTTTT
TRBD1	many	TRBV30	TRBJ1-6	CAWRTGPNYNSPLHF	TGTGCCTGGCGGACAGGGCCCAACTATAATTCACCCCTCCACTTT
NA	many	TRBV24-1	TRBJ1-1	CATSDGPSEEGTEAFF	TGTGCCACCAGTGATGGGCCGTCTGAGGAGGGCACTGAAGCTTTCTTT
TRBD1	many	TRBV18	TRBJ1-3	CASSPGQVSGNTIYF	TGTGCCAGCTCACCAGGACAGGTCTCTGGAAACACCATATATTTT
TRBD2	NA	TRBV20-1	TRBJ2-1	CSARERLAGGYNEQFF	TGCAGTGCTAGAGAGCGACTAGCGGGAGGGTACAATGAGCAGTTCTTC
TRBD1	many	TRBV2	TRBJ2-2	CASRQGANTGELFF	TGTGCCAGTAGACAGGGGGCTAACACCGGGGAGCTGTTTTTT
NA	NA	TRBV29-1	TRBJ2-1	CSVGRTGNEQFF	TGCAGCGTTGGGCGGACTGGGAATGAGCAGTTCTTC
NA	NA	TRBV20-1	TRBJ2-1	CSARASKVAYNEQFF	TGCAGTGCTAGAGCTTCCAAGGTAGCCTACAATGAGCAGTTCTTC
NA	once	TRBV20-1	TRBJ2-3	CSANYPPGDTQYF	TGCAGTGCCAACTACCCCCCCGGGGATACGCAGTATTTT
TRBD2	many	TRBV10-3	TRBJ2-1	CAISEGLAGGYNEQFF	TGTGCCATCAGTGAGGGACTAGCGGGAGGGTACAATGAGCAGTTCTTC
NA	NA	TRBV11-3	TRBJ2-5	CASSLIRGQGETQYF	TGTGCCAGCAGCTTAATACGGGGGCAGGGAGAGACCCAGTACTTC
NA	NA	TRBV5-1	TRBJ1-2	CASSLTGSGDGYTF	TGCGCCAGCAGCCTGACAGGTTCTGGAGATGGCTACACCTTC
NA	many	TRBV7-3	TRBJ2-3	CASSRGVAGFTDTQYF	TGTGCCAGCAGCCGAGGAGTGGCGGGGTTCACAGATACGCAGTATTTT
TRBD1	many	TRBV19	TRBJ1-1	CASSSLGQGPPEAFF	TGTGCCAGTAGCTCCTTAGGACAGGGGCCACCTGAAGCTTTCTTT
NA	few	TRBV28	TRBJ1-1	CASSPRTVRNTEAFF	TGTGCCAGCAGTCCGCGGACAGTCAGGAACACTGAAGCTTTCTTT
NA	few	TRBV5-5	TRBJ1-4	CASSSRDNEKLFF	TGTGCCAGCAGCTCCCGGGATAATGAAAAACTGTTTTTT